Listed here are 20 T cell receptor beta chains from one sample, sequenced in a study of patients and donors after allogeneic stem cell transplantation. MiXCR, run by TCRdb on the RT-PCR reads, gives a single entry per CDR3 protein. This table has a few hundred thousand distinct CDR3 sequences, around two fifths appearing once. Sequencing was carried out using blood, either unsorted or a sorted T cell fraction (not recorded which). These receptors originate from a human donor who was either an allogeneic HSCT recipient or a stem cell or donor lymphocyte infusion donor (not recorded which). It is not recorded whose cells these are; they may come from a transplant donor.

A few counts support this clonotype. V is TRBV12-3 or TRBV12-4 and J is TRBJ1-2; D remains unclear. V gave up 3 bases and J gave up 2 bases, with 10 bases separating them. The CDR3 sequence is 14 residues long. The CDR3 reads CASSFGVVNYGYTF. DNA of the CDR3: TGTGCCAGCAGTTTCGGGGTCGTCAACTATGGCTACACCTTC.

The J gene is TRBJ2-2, the V gene TRBV6-2 or TRBV6-3, with D tentatively TRBD1 (6 bases). The V and J ends lost 7 bases and 5 bases respectively, with 17 bases between them. Germline V gene data show CDR1 as MNHEY and CDR2 as SVGEGT. The length of the CDR3 is 15 residues. The CDR3 nucleotides are TGTGCCAGCAAACTGGGCAGGGGAAAAACCGGGGAGCTGTTTTTT. It encodes CASKLGRGKTGELFF.

This clonotype was picked up a small number of times. This sequence joins TRBV4-1 and TRBJ1-4; D perhaps matches TRBD1 (6 bases). Germline values: CDR1 MGHRA, CDR2 YSYEKL. The CDR3 runs 15 residues. Trimming removed 4 bases from V and 8 bases from J, with 17 bases in between. This CDR3 reads CASSPRRDKGEKLFF. The DNA for the CDR3 is TGCGCCAGCAGCCCGAGGCGGGACAAGGGGGAAAAACTGTTTTTT.

The CDR3 protein is CASSKTGPPGPYEQYF. CDR3 nucleotide sequence: TGTGCCAGCAGCAAGACCGGGCCCCCCGGCCCTTACGAGCAGTACTTC. The chain employs TRBV5-6 and TRBJ2-7; D is uncertain. The CDR3 runs 16 residues. Germline-derived CDR1 and CDR2 are SGHDT and YYEEEE. V was pared by 4 bases and J by 4 bases, with 21 bases between.

The chain recombines TRBV12-3 or TRBV12-4 with TRBJ1-2; D call uncertain. V lost 3 bases and J 4 bases, leaving 9 bases between the germline ends. The CDR3 consists of 13 residues. The CDR3 protein is CASSFSPPYGYTF. The CDR3 DNA sequence: TGTGCCAGCAGTTTCTCACCCCCCTATGGCTACACCTTC.

This clonotype was picked up a small number of times. The gene calls are TRBV20-1 and TRBJ1-1; D call uncertain. V lost 2 bases and J lost 2, with 9 bases in between. CDR3 length equals 13 residues. Germline CDR1 and CDR2: DFQATT and SNEGSKA (reference sequence). Here the CDR3 reads CSARTILNTEAFF. DNA of the CDR3: TGCAGTGCTAGAACTATATTAAACACTGAAGCTTTCTTT.

This clonotype showed up just a few times. The chain combines TRBV5-1 with TRBJ1-2, with a weak D call TRBD1 (6 bases). The CDR3 is 12 amino acids. The germline gives CDR1 SGHRS, CDR2 YFSETQ. Trimming took off 5 bases at V and 4 bases at J, with 9 bases between the two ends. CDR3 sequence (DNA): TGCGCCAGCAGGATACAGGGCTATGGCTACACCTTC. Translated: CASRIQGYGYTF.

This clonotype has just a few counts. J is TRBJ1-1 and V is TRBV29-1; D call uncertain. The CDR3 covers 12 residues. The germline CDR1 and CDR2 sequences are SQVTM and ANQGSEA. V lost 3 bases and J 7 bases, leaving 12 bases between the germline ends. The CDR3, as DNA: TGCAGCGTTGAGTGGAGCCAGCTTGAAGCTTTCTTT. Amino acids: CSVEWSQLEAFF.

This clonotype was detected only a few times. The gene calls are TRBV7-2 and TRBJ1-5; 12 bases fit TRBD1. The CDR3 has 16 residues. Germline CDR1 and CDR2: SGHTA and FQGNSA. Losses at the gene ends were 0 bases for V and 7 bases for J; bases not matched to a gene: 4. CDR3 region: CASSLAGTGGGQPQHF. CDR3 DNA sequence: TGTGCCAGCAGCTTAGCTGGGACAGGGGGCGGACAGCCCCAGCATTTT.

The J gene is TRBJ1-1, the V gene TRBV5-8; 7 bases map to TRBD1. V was pared by 6 bases and J by 3 bases, with 8 bases of the junction left unmatched. Per germline, CDR1 SGHTS and CDR2 YDEGEE. CDR3 length: 14 amino acids. Written as DNA, the CDR3 is TGTGCCAGCATCAATGGGGACAGCGACACTGAAGCTTTCTTT. The encoded protein is CASINGDSDTEAFF.

This clonotype has just a few counts. The chain has TRBV28 and TRBJ2-7; D uncertain. The length of the CDR3 is 11 residues. Germline V CDR1 and CDR2: MDHEN, SYDVKM. The V end was cut by 10 bases, the J end by 3 bases, with 10 bases between. For the CDR3, the DNA is TGTGCCACCTACATTCACTACGAGCAGTACTTC. It codes for CATYIHYEQYF.

V usage is TRBV18 and J usage is TRBJ2-1, with D possibly matching TRBD2 (6 bases). Germline values: CDR1 KGHSH, CDR2 LQKENI. V lost 1 base, J lost 5 bases, and 15 bases lay in between. There are 16 residues in the CDR3. The CDR3 is CASSPQAGQVDNEQFF. CDR3 coding DNA: TGTGCCAGCTCACCACAGGCGGGGCAGGTTGACAATGAGCAGTTCTTC.

V gene TRBV15 combines with J gene TRBJ2-2; no clear D. Trimming removed 5 bases at V and 7 bases at J, with 23 bases between. Germline-derived CDR1 and CDR2 are LNHNV and YYDKDF (reference sequence). This CDR3 region has 17 residues. CDR3 sequence (DNA): TGTGCCACCAGCCCCGGTGGATTCCCGACGGTCGGCGGGGAGCTGTTTTTT. Protein: CATSPGGFPTVGGELFF.

This clonotype occurred a few times. The J gene is TRBJ1-2, the V gene TRBV12-3 or TRBV12-4; D gene ambiguous. The ends were cut back, 5 bases at V and 0 bases at J, with 7 bases in the middle. This CDR3 is 13 amino acids long. The CDR3 DNA reads as TGTGCCAGCAGTCCCTCACCTAACTATGGCTACACCTTC. This codes for CASSPSPNYGYTF.

This clonotype has more than one count but fewer than ten. J is TRBJ2-2 and V is TRBV5-1; D uncertain. The germline V gene encodes CDR1 SGHRS and CDR2 YFSETQ. Trimming pared 3 bases from V and 2 bases from J, leaving 14 bases between. CDR3 length equals 16 residues. CDR3 coding DNA: TGCGCCAGCAGCTCAAACCCGACTGTAAACACCGGGGAGCTGTTTTTT. It specifies CASSSNPTVNTGELFF.

This chain joins TRBV24-1 and TRBJ1-2; D call uncertain. The germline V gene has CDR1 KGHDR and CDR2 SFDVKD. V lost 3 bases and J 2 bases, leaving 6 bases between the germline ends. The CDR3 contains 13 residues. CDR3 region: CATSDHNNYGYTF. As DNA, the CDR3 is TGTGCCACCAGTGATCACAACAACTATGGCTACACCTTC.

A few counts support this clonotype. The rearrangement joins TRBV7-9 to TRBJ1-1; 8 bases match TRBD1. CDR3 length equals 17 residues. Looked up from germline, CDR1 is SEHNR and CDR2 is FQNEAQ (reference sequence). V trimming: 5 bases; J trimming: 4 bases; junction bases outside the gene matches: 15. The CDR3 reads CASSRPWAGGRITEAFF. For the CDR3, the DNA is TGTGCCAGCAGCCGTCCGTGGGCAGGGGGCAGGATCACTGAAGCTTTCTTT.

The sample holds a few counts of this clonotype. The CDR3 bases are TGTGCCAGTAGTATCGACAGGGGGACCTATGGCTACACCTTC. This gives the protein CASSIDRGTYGYTF. This chain joins TRBV19 and TRBJ1-2; 9 bases agree with TRBD1. This CDR3 has 14 amino acids. From germline, CDR1 is LNHDA and CDR2 SQIVND (reference sequence). The trim removed 3 bases at V and 4 bases at J, leaving 3 bases unmatched.

The CDR3: CASSFSSEGRVQFF. The CDR3 DNA sequence: TGTGCCAGCAGTTTTTCTTCAGAGGGCAGGGTGCAGTTCTTC. V gene TRBV12-3 or TRBV12-4 combines with J gene TRBJ2-1; D possibly matches TRBD1 or TRBD2 (5 bases each). This CDR3 is 14 amino acids long. V dropped 3 bases and J dropped 12 bases, with 18 bases sitting between them.

This clonotype appeared once. This chain links TRBV30 with TRBJ2-7; D could derive from TRBD1 or TRBD2 (5 bases each). Germline V gene sequence: CDR1 GTSNPN, CDR2 SVGIG (reference sequence). Trimming took off 3 bases at V and 4 bases at J, with 28 bases between the two ends. This CDR3 has 18 residues. The CDR3 region is CAWSLGESGSKLSYEQYF. CDR3 in DNA: TGTGCCTGGAGCTTGGGGGAGTCAGGGTCCAAACTCTCATACGAGCAGTACTTC.